A selection of T cell receptor beta chains follows, all from one sample in a study of T cell responses to AZD1222 COVID-19 vaccine. Produced via immunoSEQ multiplex PCR; TCRdb's table is partial and in-frame only. The sample shows around 120,000 clones, around 90% of them seen only once. The sequencing used peripheral blood, collected on day 0 of AZD1222 vaccination. The source of these receptors is an adult in good health. CDR3s include the opening cysteine and the closing phenylalanine or tryptophan. The D gene is left open where the match is weak. Size values are once, few and many counts, or a class for expanded clones, and some rows have none.

TGTGCCAGCTCACCAGTCCGACACAACACCGGGGAGCTGTTTTTT,CASSPVRHNTGELFF,NA,NA,TRBV18,TRBJ2-2
TGTGCCAGCAGTTCCGGGTGGGGGGATCATAACTATGGCTACACCTTC,CASSSGWGDHNYGYTF,NA,NA,TRBV6-5,TRBJ1-2
TGCAGCGTTGATCGGGGACAGCAAAAACTTTACAATGAGCAGTTCTTC,CSVDRGQQKLYNEQFF,NA,TRBD1,TRBV29-1,TRBJ2-1
TGTGCCAGCAGCCTCGGGAGCGGGAGCCCACTAGCCAAAAACATTCAGTACTTC,CASSLGSGSPLAKNIQYF,NA,TRBD2,TRBV11-3,TRBJ2-4
TGTGCCAGCAGCGGGGGGGACTTCTCCTACGAGCAGTACTTC,CASSGGDFSYEQYF,once,TRBD2,TRBV7-2,TRBJ2-7
TGTGCCATCCCCAAACCCCTCCACTTT,CAIPKPLHF,NA,NA,TRBV10-3,TRBJ1-6
TGTGCCAGCAGTTTACCGGGCAGCTACGAGCAGTACTTC,CASSLPGSYEQYF,NA,NA,TRBV27,TRBJ2-7
TGTGCCAGCTCACCACTCGGGGGGGCTTATAATGAGCAGTTCTTC,CASSPLGGAYNEQFF,NA,TRBD2,TRBV18,TRBJ2-1
TGTGCCACCCAAAGAGGTGGGGATACCTACGAGCAGTACTTC,CATQRGGDTYEQYF,NA,NA,TRBV18,TRBJ2-7
TGTGCCAGCAGCTCCCCTTACAATGAGCAGTTCTTC,CASSSPYNEQFF,NA,NA,TRBV6-2/TRBV6-3,TRBJ2-1
TGTGCCAGCAGTTACTCTTACGGAGATACGCAGTATTTT,CASSYSYGDTQYF,NA,NA,TRBV6-5,TRBJ2-3
TGTGCCAGCAGTTTAGAAGAGGGGCGGACCTTT,CASSLEEGRTF,NA,NA,TRBV12-3/TRBV12-4,TRBJ1-1
TGTGCCAGCAGCTGGGGGACAGCCACTGAAGCTTTCTTT,CASSWGTATEAFF,NA,TRBD1,TRBV5-4,TRBJ1-1
TGCAGCGGGGCTTGGGGGGCCGGGGAGCTGTTTTTT,CSGAWGAGELFF,NA,NA,TRBV29-1,TRBJ2-2
TGTGCCAGTAGTAAAGGGGGCTCTATCGAGACCCAGTACTTC,CASSKGGSIETQYF,NA,TRBD1,TRBV19,TRBJ2-5
TGTGCCAGTAGTGGCTGGACTAGCGGGAGTGGAAGGGAGGCAGATACGCAGTATTTT,CASSGWTSGSGREADTQYF,NA,TRBD2,TRBV19,TRBJ2-3
TGTGCCAGCAGCCGCCAGGGGGCGGTAGGACTCCCTATTGGCACCGGGGAGCTGTTTTTT,CASSRQGAVGLPIGTGELFF,many,TRBD1,TRBV5-8,TRBJ2-2
TGTGCCAGCAGCTACGTCACAGGGGGTTTCCAAGAGACCCAGTACTTC,CASSYVTGGFQETQYF,NA,TRBD1,TRBV5-6,TRBJ2-5
TGTGCCAGCAGGGGGGGGACAGGGCAAACTGAAGCTTTCTTT,CASRGGTGQTEAFF,NA,TRBD1,TRBV27,TRBJ1-1
TGTGCCAGCAGCTTTGAGGGGACAGGGGGAGGGCAGCCCCAGCATTTT,CASSFEGTGGGQPQHF,NA,TRBD1,TRBV7-2,TRBJ1-5
TGTGCCAGCTCACCGCGAGGGGGCTCTGGAAACACCATATATTTT,CASSPRGGSGNTIYF,NA,NA,TRBV18,TRBJ1-3
TGTGCCAGCAGTGAGTCCCGAGGTGGCTACACCTTC,CASSESRGGYTF,NA,NA,TRBV2,TRBJ1-2
TGTGCCAGCAGTACGACAGGGGGCATGGGGAACACTGAAGCTTTCTTT,CASSTTGGMGNTEAFF,NA,TRBD1,TRBV28,TRBJ1-1
TGTGCCAGCAGCGTAGGGGACAGGGGTAGGGACACCATATATTTT,CASSVGDRGRDTIYF,NA,TRBD1,TRBV9,TRBJ1-3
TGTGCCAGCAGCCCAGAAGGCACAGATACGCAGTATTTT,CASSPEGTDTQYF,NA,NA,TRBV12-3/TRBV12-4,TRBJ2-3
TGTGCCAGCAGTGACTCGAAGGGGGGACAGGTTCAGGATCAGCCCCAGCATTTT,CASSDSKGGQVQDQPQHF,NA,TRBD1,TRBV6-4,TRBJ1-5
TGTGCCAGCAGCTTATCGGGCAGCAATAATGAAAAACTGTTTTTT,CASSLSGSNNEKLFF,NA,NA,TRBV7-2,TRBJ1-4